This is a list of T cell receptor beta chains from one sample in a study of early T cells in non-severe SARS-CoV-2 infection. In TCRdb, the 5' RACE reads were re-called with MiXCR into one record per CDR3 protein. The table has around 30,000 distinct CDR3 sequences, less than 6% seen once. Sequenced material: whole blood. The receptors shown here come from an adult who was a healthcare worker with PCR-confirmed SARS-CoV-2 infection or an uninfected control (not recorded which). The CDR3 runs from the conserved cysteine through the conserved F or W. The order of the fields is J gene, clone size, D gene, V gene, CDR3 length, CDR3 DNA, CDR3 protein. A D gene is named only where the DNA matches it firmly. Clone size is given for some rows only: seen once, a few or many times, or a class if the clone is expanded.

j_call: TRBJ2-1; clone_size: many; d_call: TRBD2; v_call: TRBV20-1; cdr3_length: 16; cdr3_nt: TGCAGTGCTAGTGCAACACGACTAGCTGTAGGCAATGAGCAGTTCTTC; cdr3_aa: CSASATRLAVGNEQFF
j_call: TRBJ1-2; clone_size: many; d_call: -; v_call: TRBV7-9; cdr3_length: 13; cdr3_nt: TGTGCCAGCAGCTTAGCGGGGGGCTATGGCTACACCTTC; cdr3_aa: CASSLAGGYGYTF
j_call: TRBJ1-2; clone_size: -; d_call: TRBD1; v_call: TRBV6-1; cdr3_length: 17; cdr3_nt: TGTGCCAGCAGTGCCGCCCCCGACAGGGCCGCCTTCTATGGCTACACCTTC; cdr3_aa: CASSAAPDRAAFYGYTF
j_call: TRBJ2-1; clone_size: many; d_call: TRBD2; v_call: TRBV29-1; cdr3_length: 15; cdr3_nt: TGCAGCGTTGGGGACCTAGCGGGGGACTACAATGAGCAGTTCTTC; cdr3_aa: CSVGDLAGDYNEQFF
j_call: TRBJ2-7; clone_size: many; d_call: TRBD2; v_call: TRBV19; cdr3_length: 14; cdr3_nt: TGTGCCAGTAGTTCCGCGGGAGGAGTCTACGAGCAGTACTTC; cdr3_aa: CASSSAGGVYEQYF
j_call: TRBJ1-5; clone_size: many; d_call: -; v_call: TRBV20-1; cdr3_length: 15; cdr3_nt: TGCAGTGCTAGTATTGGTAGGACAGGCAATCAGCCCCAGCATTTT; cdr3_aa: CSASIGRTGNQPQHF
j_call: TRBJ1-1; clone_size: once; d_call: -; v_call: TRBV18; cdr3_length: 15; cdr3_nt: TGTGCCAGCTCACCCTCGCCTGGACCTGGGGCTGAAGCTTTCTTT; cdr3_aa: CASSPSPGPGAEAFF
j_call: TRBJ2-1; clone_size: many; d_call: -; v_call: TRBV6-6; cdr3_length: 15; cdr3_nt: TGTGCCAGCATATGGGAAGGTGGGACTTACAATGAGCAGTTCTTC; cdr3_aa: CASIWEGGTYNEQFF
j_call: TRBJ1-3; clone_size: few; d_call: -; v_call: TRBV7-2; cdr3_length: 17; cdr3_nt: TGTGCCAGCAGCTTGTTCCCGGGGGCAAGCTCTGAAAACACCATATATTTT; cdr3_aa: CASSLFPGASSENTIYF
j_call: TRBJ2-6; clone_size: few; d_call: TRBD1; v_call: TRBV5-4; cdr3_length: 14; cdr3_nt: TGTGCCAGCAGCCCGGACAGGGCGGTCAACGTCCTGACTTTC; cdr3_aa: CASSPDRAVNVLTF
j_call: TRBJ2-1; clone_size: many; d_call: -; v_call: TRBV24-1; cdr3_length: 13; cdr3_nt: TGTGCCACCGGAAGACAGGGGAGGGATGAGCAGTTCTTC; cdr3_aa: CATGRQGRDEQFF
j_call: TRBJ2-5; clone_size: many; d_call: -; v_call: TRBV10-3; cdr3_length: 13; cdr3_nt: TGTGCCATCAGTGCCTCGGAGGAAGAGACCCAGTACTTC; cdr3_aa: CAISASEEETQYF
j_call: TRBJ1-2; clone_size: many; d_call: TRBD1; v_call: TRBV9; cdr3_length: 14; cdr3_nt: TGTGCCAGCAGCGTCGGACAGGTCTACTATGGCTACACCTTC; cdr3_aa: CASSVGQVYYGYTF
j_call: TRBJ2-7; clone_size: -; d_call: TRBD2; v_call: TRBV29-1; cdr3_length: 11; cdr3_nt: TGCGGGGGGGGAAGCTCCTACGAGCAGTACTTC; cdr3_aa: CGGGSSYEQYF
j_call: TRBJ2-7; clone_size: many; d_call: -; v_call: TRBV5-5; cdr3_length: 14; cdr3_nt: TGTGCCAGCAGCTCGCGGACAGTTACCTACGAGCAGTACTTC; cdr3_aa: CASSSRTVTYEQYF
j_call: TRBJ2-1; clone_size: many; d_call: TRBD2; v_call: TRBV20-1; cdr3_length: 17; cdr3_nt: TGCAGTGCTAGAGCCCCGACTAGCGGGTACTCCTACAATGAGCAGTTCTTC; cdr3_aa: CSARAPTSGYSYNEQFF
j_call: TRBJ2-5; clone_size: -; d_call: -; v_call: TRBV5-1; cdr3_length: 13; cdr3_nt: TGCGCCAGCAGCTTGCCGTGGGTAGAGACCCAGTACTTC; cdr3_aa: CASSLPWVETQYF
j_call: TRBJ2-1; clone_size: many; d_call: TRBD1; v_call: TRBV5-1; cdr3_length: 14; cdr3_nt: TGCGCCAGCAGCTCCGGGACAGGGCCGAATGAGCAGTTCTTC; cdr3_aa: CASSSGTGPNEQFF
j_call: TRBJ2-5; clone_size: -; d_call: -; v_call: TRBV7-7; cdr3_length: 15; cdr3_nt: TGTGCTAGCAGCTTAGGGCCCCAGAAGCAAGAGACCCAGTACTTC; cdr3_aa: CASSLGPQKQETQYF
j_call: TRBJ2-6; clone_size: many; d_call: -; v_call: TRBV6-5; cdr3_length: 16; cdr3_nt: TGTGCCAGCAGTTACCAGGACGGCTCTGGGGCCAACGTCCTGACTTTC; cdr3_aa: CASSYQDGSGANVLTF
j_call: TRBJ1-1; clone_size: many; d_call: -; v_call: TRBV6-6; cdr3_length: 12; cdr3_nt: TGTGCCAGCATACGATGGAACACTGAAGCTTTCTTT; cdr3_aa: CASIRWNTEAFF
j_call: TRBJ2-2; clone_size: many; d_call: -; v_call: TRBV6-2/TRBV6-3; cdr3_length: 10; cdr3_nt: TGTGCCAGCAGGGACGGGGAGCTGTTTTTT; cdr3_aa: CASRDGELFF